This record looks at one TCR beta chain sequence and its context. This sample is part of a study of T cells in women clearing cervical HPV infection. Turning to the study itself: Blood came at first lesion visit for cases, post-clearance for controls.

The repertoire was sequenced with immunoSEQ multiplex PCR; TCRdb's copy has only in-frame clones and lacks some. The record lists about 26,000 clones, of which the ten most abundant hold roughly 4%. Sequenced sample: blood buffy coat. The receptor comes from a woman aged 18 to 69 with a cervical HPV16 infection that either progressed to CIN3+ or cleared (not recorded which).

CDR3 residues: CASSLRQGREKLFF. The sequenced part of the CDR3 DNA is TGTGCCAGCAGCTTACGACAGGGACGGGAAAAA. The V and J genes are TRBV11-2 and TRBJ1-4; 7 bases agree with TRBD1. The read comes to an end 3 residues before the CDR3 does, leaving the germline J gene to fill in the end. This CDR3 has 14 residues. Per germline, CDR1 SGHAT and CDR2 FQNNGV. Trimming at V came to 2 bases and at J to 8 bases, leaving 5 bases not matched to a gene.